This T cell receptor beta chain was recovered during a study of blood T cell repertoires in COVID-19. About the study: COVID-19 samples from acute and convalescent phases originated in the United States, Italy and Spain. T cells, B-cell-depleted T cells, or PBMCs provided the cDNA or gDNA that served as material.

This clone was picked up one time. The Seattle patients, enrolled during active infection, were followed longitudinally. Original handling: Amplification from reference gene primers served as the basis for estimated nucleated cell counts. Here immunoSEQ multiplex PCR was the method, and the copy in TCRdb shows in-frame clones only, minus some. The V and J calls and clone size are taken from that table; D and trimming were inferred from the DNA. In the table there are a few hundred thousand clones, roughly 89% of which are singletons. Germline CDR1 reads MGHRA; CDR2 reads YSYEKL. Trimming left V 1 base short and J 3 bases short, with 12 bases between. The CDR3 consists of 16 residues.

The sequence derives from a woman aged 40-49 years with COVID-19, enrolled during active disease. V and J are TRBV4-1 and TRBJ1-4; D not resolved. Sequencing was done on a sample of peripheral blood. DNA for the CDR3: TGCGCCAGCAGCCAAGGTCGGAGCCTGGCTAATGAAAAACTGTTTTTT. Protein product: CASSQGRSLANEKLFF.